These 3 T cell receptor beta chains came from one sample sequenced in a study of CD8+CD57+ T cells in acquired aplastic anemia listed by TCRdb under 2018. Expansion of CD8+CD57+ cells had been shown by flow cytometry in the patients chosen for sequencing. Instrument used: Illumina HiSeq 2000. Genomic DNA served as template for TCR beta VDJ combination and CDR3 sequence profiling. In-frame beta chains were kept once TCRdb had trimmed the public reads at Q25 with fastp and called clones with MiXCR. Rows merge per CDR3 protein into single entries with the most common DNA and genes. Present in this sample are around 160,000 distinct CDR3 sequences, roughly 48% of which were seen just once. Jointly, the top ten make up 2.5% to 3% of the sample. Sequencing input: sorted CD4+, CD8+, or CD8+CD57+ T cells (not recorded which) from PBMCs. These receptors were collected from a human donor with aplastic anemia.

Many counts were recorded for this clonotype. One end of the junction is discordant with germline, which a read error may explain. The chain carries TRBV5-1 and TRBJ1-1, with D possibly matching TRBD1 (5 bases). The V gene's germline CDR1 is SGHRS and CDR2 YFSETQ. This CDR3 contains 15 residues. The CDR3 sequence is CASSLVAQKGTEAFF. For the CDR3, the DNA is TGCGCCAGCAGTTTGGTGGCACAGAAGGGGACTGAAGCTTTCTTT.

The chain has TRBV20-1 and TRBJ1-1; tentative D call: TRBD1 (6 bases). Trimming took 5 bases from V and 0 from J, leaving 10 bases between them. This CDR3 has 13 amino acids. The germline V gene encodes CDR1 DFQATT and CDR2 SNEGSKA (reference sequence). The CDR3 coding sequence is TGCAGTGCTGCGGGACAAGTGAACACTGAAGCTTTCTTT. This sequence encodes CSAAGQVNTEAFF.

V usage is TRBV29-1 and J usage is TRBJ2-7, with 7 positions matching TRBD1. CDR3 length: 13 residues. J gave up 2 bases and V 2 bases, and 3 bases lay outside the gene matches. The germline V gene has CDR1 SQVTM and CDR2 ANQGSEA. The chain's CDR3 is CSVEQDRPYEQYF. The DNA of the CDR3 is TGCAGCGTTGAACAGGACAGGCCCTACGAGCAGTACTTC.